This TCR beta chain came from a study of cytomegalovirus exposure and HLA in healthy donors. PCR involved 60 Vbeta and 13 Jbeta primers. Libraries were prepared by immunoSEQ multiplex PCR; TCRdb keeps only in-frame clonotypes and omits some of them. Here the sample spans more than 40,000 clones, 81% being singletons. The V and J ends lost 8 bases and 5 bases, in that order; junction bases with no gene match: 10. The CDR3 has 14 amino acids. Germline CDR1 MNHEY, CDR2 SVGAGI. Sequenced input: PBMCs. V gene TRBV6-5 combines with J gene TRBJ1-1; TRBD1 matches at 8 bases. The source is a man between 50 and 59 years old in good health and CMV-seronegative. CDR3 in DNA: TGTGCCAGCGCTAATAGGAGACAGGGGACTGAAGCTTTCTTT. This gives the protein CASANRRQGTEAFF.